The entry below gives a single T cell receptor (beta chain) sequence along with its context. The antigen remains unidentified. Produced via immunoSEQ multiplex PCR; TCRdb's table is partial and in-frame only. Of about 36,000 clones listed, 81% are singletons. Noted time point: week 5, during vaccination. A single vaccine dose contained 300 ug of mutant IDH1 20-mer peptide, and topical imiquimod was used with it. V lost 5 bases, J lost 1 base, and 21 bases lay in between. Germline V lookup: CDR1 MGHRA, CDR2 YSYEKL. This CDR3 region has 17 residues. This sample is part of a study of a mutant IDH1 vaccine in newly diagnosed glioma. Across the study: Patients previously underwent radiotherapy, temozolomide, or both, and most underwent both.

V gene TRBV4-1 combines with J gene TRBJ2-7, with a possible D match to TRBD1 (6 bases). The sequence was collected from a man aged 45-60 years with glioma. This specimen was PBMCs, taken from a glioma patient whose treatment included an IDH1 peptide vaccine. The CDR3 DNA reads TGCGCCAGCAGCACCTCCCCGGCCAGGGGACGTTCCTACGAGCAGTACTTC. It translates to CASSTSPARGRSYEQYF.